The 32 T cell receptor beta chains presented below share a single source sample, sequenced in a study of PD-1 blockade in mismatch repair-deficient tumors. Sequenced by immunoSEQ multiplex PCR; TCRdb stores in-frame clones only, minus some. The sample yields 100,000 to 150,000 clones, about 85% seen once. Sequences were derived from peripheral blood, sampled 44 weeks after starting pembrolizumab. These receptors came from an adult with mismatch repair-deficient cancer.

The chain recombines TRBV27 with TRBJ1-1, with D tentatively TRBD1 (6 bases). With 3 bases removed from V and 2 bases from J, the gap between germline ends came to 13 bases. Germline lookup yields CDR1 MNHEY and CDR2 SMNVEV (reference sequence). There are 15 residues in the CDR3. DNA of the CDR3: TGTGCCAGCAGTTTGGACAGCTTTCATAACACTGAAGCTTTCTTT. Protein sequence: CASSLDSFHNTEAFF.

CDR3 loop: CASRGTGGTGELFF. The CDR3 coding sequence is TGTGCCAGCAGGGGGACAGGAGGCACCGGGGAGCTGTTTTTT. This chain joins TRBV2 and TRBJ2-2, with 8 bases that match TRBD1. The CDR3 is 14 amino acids. The trim removed 6 bases at V and 4 bases at J, leaving 4 bases unmatched. Germline CDR1 and CDR2: SNHLY and FYNNEI.

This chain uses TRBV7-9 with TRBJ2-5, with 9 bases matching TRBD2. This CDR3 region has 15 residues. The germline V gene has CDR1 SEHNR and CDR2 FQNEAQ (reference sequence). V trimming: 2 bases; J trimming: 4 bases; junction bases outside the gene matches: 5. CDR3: CASSLQLAGSETQYF. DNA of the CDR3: TGTGCCAGCAGCTTACAACTAGCGGGTTCAGAGACCCAGTACTTC.

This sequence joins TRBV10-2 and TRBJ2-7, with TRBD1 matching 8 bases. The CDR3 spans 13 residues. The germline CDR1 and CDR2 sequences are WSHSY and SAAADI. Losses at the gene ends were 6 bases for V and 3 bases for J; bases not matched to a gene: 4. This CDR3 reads CASRPDRGYEQYF. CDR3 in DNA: TGCGCCAGCAGGCCAGACAGGGGCTACGAGCAGTACTTC.

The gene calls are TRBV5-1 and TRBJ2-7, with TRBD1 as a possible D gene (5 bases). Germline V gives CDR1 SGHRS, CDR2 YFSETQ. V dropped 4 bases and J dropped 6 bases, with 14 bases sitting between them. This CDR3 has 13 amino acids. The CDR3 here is CASSQEQGPEQYF. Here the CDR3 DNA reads TGCGCCAGCAGCCAAGAGCAGGGTCCCGAGCAGTACTTC.

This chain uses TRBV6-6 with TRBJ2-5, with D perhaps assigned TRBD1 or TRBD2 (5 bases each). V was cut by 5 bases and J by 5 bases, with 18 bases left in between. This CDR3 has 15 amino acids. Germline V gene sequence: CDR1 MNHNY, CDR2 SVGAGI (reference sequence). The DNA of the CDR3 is TGTGCCAGCAGTCGAAGCGGCTTTGGGGGTGAGACCCAGTACTTC. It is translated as CASSRSGFGGETQYF.

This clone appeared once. This CDR3 is CASMGTSGSPGELFF. CDR3 nucleotides: TGTGCCAGCATGGGGACTAGCGGGAGCCCCGGGGAGCTGTTTTTT. The chain has TRBV25-1 and TRBJ2-2; 14 bases are shared with TRBD2. Unmatched junction bases numbered 4, after V lost 7 bases and J lost 6 bases. The V gene's germline CDR1 is MGHDK and CDR2 SYGVNS. This CDR3 has 15 amino acids.

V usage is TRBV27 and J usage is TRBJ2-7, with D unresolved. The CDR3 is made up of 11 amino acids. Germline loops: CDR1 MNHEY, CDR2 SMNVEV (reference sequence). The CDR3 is CAAGPNYEQYF. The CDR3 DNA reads TGTGCTGCCGGACCTAACTACGAGCAGTACTTC.

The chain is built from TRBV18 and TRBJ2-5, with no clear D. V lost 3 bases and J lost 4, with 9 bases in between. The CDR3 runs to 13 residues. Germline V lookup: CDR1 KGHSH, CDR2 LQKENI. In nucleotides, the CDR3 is TGTGCCAGCTCACCCTCGTTAAGAGAGACCCAGTACTTC. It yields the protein CASSPSLRETQYF.

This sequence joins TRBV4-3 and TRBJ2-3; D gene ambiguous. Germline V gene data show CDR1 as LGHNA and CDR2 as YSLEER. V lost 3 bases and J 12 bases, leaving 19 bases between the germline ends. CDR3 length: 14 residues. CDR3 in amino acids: CASSQHASQLPQYF. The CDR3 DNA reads TGCGCCAGCAGCCAGCACGCGTCCCAGCTTCCTCAGTATTTT.

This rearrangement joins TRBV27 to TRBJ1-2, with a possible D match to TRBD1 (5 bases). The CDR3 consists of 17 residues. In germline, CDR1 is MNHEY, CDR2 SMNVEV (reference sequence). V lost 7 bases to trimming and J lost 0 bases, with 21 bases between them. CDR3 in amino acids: CASNSLRRDGANYGYTF. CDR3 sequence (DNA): TGTGCCAGCAATTCCCTAAGGCGGGACGGAGCTAACTATGGCTACACCTTC.

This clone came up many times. The CDR3 here is CASLEAELYGYTF. The CDR3 nucleotides are TGTGCCAGCCTCGAGGCGGAGCTTTATGGCTACACCTTC. The chain employs TRBV6-1 and TRBJ1-2; D unresolved. This CDR3 has 13 residues. In germline, CDR1 is MNHNS, CDR2 SASEGT. V gave up 8 bases and J gave up 5 bases, with 15 bases separating them.

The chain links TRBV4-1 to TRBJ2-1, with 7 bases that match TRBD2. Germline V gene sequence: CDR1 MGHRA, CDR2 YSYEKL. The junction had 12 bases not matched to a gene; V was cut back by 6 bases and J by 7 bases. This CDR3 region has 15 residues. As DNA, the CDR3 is TGCGCCAGCAGTCTCAACGAGGCAGCGGGAAATGAGCAGTTCTTC. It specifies CASSLNEAAGNEQFF.

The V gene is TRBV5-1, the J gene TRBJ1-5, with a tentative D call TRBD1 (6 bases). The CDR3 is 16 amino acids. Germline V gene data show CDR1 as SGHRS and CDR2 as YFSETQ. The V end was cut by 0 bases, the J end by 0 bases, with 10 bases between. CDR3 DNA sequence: TGCGCCAGCAGCTTGGGGACAGACCCTAGCAATCAGCCCCAGCATTTT. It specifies CASSLGTDPSNQPQHF.

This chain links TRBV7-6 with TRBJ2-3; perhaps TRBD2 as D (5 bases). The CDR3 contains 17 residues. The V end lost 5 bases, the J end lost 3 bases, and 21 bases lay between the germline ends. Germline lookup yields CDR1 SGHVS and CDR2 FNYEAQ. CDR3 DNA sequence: TGTGCCAGCAGCCCCGGATCGTGGGGAGTCCGGACAGATACGCAGTATTTT. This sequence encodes CASSPGSWGVRTDTQYF.

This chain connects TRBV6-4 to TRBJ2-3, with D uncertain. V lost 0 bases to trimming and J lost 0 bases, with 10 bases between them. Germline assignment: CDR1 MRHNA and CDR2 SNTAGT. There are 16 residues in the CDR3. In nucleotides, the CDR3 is TGTGCCAGCAGTGACTCTCCCGCTAGGAGCACAGATACGCAGTATTTT. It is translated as CASSDSPARSTDTQYF.

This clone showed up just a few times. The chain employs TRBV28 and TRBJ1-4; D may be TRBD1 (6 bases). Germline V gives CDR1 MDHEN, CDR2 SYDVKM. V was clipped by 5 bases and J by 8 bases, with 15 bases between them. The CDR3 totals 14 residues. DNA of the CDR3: TGTGCCAGCAGTGACTTACAGGGTTTAGAAAAACTGTTTTTT. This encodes CASSDLQGLEKLFF.

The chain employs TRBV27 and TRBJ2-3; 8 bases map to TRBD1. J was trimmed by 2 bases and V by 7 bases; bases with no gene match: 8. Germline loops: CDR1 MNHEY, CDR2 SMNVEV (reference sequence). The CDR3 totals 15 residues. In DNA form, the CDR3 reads TGTGCCAGCACTGCCCGGGACAGGATCACAGATACGCAGTATTTT. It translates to CASTARDRITDTQYF.

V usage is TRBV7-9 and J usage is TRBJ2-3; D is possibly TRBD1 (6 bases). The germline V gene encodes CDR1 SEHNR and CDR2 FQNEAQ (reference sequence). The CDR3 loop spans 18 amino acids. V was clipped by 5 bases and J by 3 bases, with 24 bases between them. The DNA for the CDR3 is TGTGCCAGCAGCCCCCGGGCAGAACAGGGAGAGGTGACAGATACGCAGTATTTT. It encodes CASSPRAEQGEVTDTQYF.

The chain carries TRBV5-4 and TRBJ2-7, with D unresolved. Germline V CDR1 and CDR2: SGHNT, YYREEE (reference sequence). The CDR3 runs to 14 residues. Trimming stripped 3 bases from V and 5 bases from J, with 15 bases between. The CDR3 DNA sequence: TGTGCCAGCAGCTCGGACGACACAGAACACGAGCAGTACTTC. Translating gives CASSSDDTEHEQYF.

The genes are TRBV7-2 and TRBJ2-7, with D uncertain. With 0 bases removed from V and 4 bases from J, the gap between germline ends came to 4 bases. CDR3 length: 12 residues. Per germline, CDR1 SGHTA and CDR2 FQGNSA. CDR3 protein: CASSLAEYEQYF. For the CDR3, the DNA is TGTGCCAGCAGCTTAGCGGAATACGAGCAGTACTTC.

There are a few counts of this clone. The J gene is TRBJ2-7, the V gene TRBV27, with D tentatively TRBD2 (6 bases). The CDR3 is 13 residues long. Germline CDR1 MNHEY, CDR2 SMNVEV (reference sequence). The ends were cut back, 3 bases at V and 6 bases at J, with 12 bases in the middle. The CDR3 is CASSFGQGGEQYF. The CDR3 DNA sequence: TGTGCCAGCAGTTTCGGTCAGGGAGGCGAGCAGTACTTC.

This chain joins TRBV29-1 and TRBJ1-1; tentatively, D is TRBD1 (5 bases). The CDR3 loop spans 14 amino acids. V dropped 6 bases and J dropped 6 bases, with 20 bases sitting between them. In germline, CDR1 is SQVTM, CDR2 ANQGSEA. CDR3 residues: CSVGPVRTTSEAFF. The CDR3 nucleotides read TGCAGCGTGGGCCCCGTCAGGACAACCTCTGAAGCTTTCTTT.

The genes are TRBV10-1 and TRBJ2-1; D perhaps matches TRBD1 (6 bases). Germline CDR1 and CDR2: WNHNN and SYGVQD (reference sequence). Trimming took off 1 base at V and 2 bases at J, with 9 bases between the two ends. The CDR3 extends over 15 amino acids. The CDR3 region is CASSEWAGAYNEQFF. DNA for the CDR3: TGCGCCAGCAGTGAGTGGGCAGGGGCCTACAATGAGCAGTTCTTC.

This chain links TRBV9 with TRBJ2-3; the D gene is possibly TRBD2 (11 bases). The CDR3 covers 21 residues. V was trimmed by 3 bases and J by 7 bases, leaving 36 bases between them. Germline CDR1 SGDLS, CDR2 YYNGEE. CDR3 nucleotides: TGTGCCAGCAGCGAAAAGACAGGGGGCGCATTAGCGGGAGGGCCGGAAAATACGCAGTATTTT. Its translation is CASSEKTGGALAGGPENTQYF.

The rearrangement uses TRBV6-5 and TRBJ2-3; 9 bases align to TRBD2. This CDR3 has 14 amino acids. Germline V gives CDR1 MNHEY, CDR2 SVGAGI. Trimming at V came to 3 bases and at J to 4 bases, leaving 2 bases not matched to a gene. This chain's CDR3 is CASSYSGSPDTQYF. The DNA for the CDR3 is TGTGCCAGCAGTTATAGCGGGAGCCCAGATACGCAGTATTTT.

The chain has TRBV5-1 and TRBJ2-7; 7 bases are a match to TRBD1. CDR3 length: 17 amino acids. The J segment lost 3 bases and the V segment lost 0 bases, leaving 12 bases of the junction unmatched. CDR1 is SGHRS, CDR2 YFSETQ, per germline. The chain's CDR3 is CASSLGGFVDRDYEQYF. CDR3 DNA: TGCGCCAGCAGCTTGGGAGGCTTCGTCGACAGGGACTACGAGCAGTACTTC.

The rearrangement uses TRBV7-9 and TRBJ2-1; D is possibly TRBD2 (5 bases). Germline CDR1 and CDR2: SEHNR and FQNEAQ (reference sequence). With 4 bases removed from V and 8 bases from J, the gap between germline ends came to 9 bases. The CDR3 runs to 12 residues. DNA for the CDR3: TGTGCCAGCAGCTCAACGGGATATGAGCAGTTCTTC. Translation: CASSSTGYEQFF.

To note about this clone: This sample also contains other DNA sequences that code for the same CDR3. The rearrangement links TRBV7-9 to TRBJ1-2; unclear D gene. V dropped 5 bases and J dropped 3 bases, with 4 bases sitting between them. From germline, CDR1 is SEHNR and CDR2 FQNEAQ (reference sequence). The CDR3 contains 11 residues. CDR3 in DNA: TGTGCCAGCAGCCTAGACTATGGCTACACCTTC. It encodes CASSLDYGYTF.

The CDR3 DNA reads as TGTGCCTGGAGTGTTGTCGGGAGGGCGTACAATGAGCAGTTCTTC. Amino acid sequence: CAWSVVGRAYNEQFF. The V gene is TRBV30, the J gene TRBJ2-1; TRBD2 agrees at 8 bases. Losses at the gene ends were 0 bases for V and 4 bases for J; bases not matched to a gene: 5. CDR3 length: 15 amino acids. Germline lookup yields CDR1 GTSNPN and CDR2 SVGIG (reference sequence).

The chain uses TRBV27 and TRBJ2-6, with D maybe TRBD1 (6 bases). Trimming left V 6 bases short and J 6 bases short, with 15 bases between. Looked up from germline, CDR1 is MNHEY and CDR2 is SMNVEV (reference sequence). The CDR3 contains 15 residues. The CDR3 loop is CASRPQWTAANVLTF. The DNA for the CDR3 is TGTGCCAGCAGGCCTCAGTGGACAGCGGCCAACGTCCTGACTTTC.

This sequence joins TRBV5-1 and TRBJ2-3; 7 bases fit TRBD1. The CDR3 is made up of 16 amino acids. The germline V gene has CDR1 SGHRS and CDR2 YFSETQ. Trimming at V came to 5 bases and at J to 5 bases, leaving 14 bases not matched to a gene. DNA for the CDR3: TGCGCCAGCAGACGGGACAGTCAAGGTTCTGGAGATACGCAGTATTTT. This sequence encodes CASRRDSQGSGDTQYF.